These 24 T cell receptor beta chains came from one sample sequenced in a study of T cells in Graves' hyperthyroidism and ophthalmopathy. Amplified TCR beta CDR3 regions derived from RNA transcripts. In the first-round RT-PCR of the TCR CDR3, the HTBI primer set was used. TCRdb reprocessed the multiplex PCR reads with MiXCR, giving one entry per CDR3 protein. The sample has around 760,000 distinct CDR3 sequences; roughly a third are singletons. The sequencing sample was made of blood. Source of these receptors: a middle-aged woman with Graves' hyperthyroidism.

The rearrangement joins TRBV7-2 to TRBJ1-3, with D possibly being TRBD1 (5 bases). This CDR3 spans 14 amino acids. Per germline, CDR1 SGHTA and CDR2 FQGNSA. V lost 5 bases and J lost 3, with 11 bases in between. This CDR3 reads CASSAWGFGNTIYF. In nucleotides, the CDR3 is TGTGCCAGCAGCGCTTGGGGGTTTGGAAACACCATATATTTT.

Comments on this clonotype: The CDR3 end shows no conserved phenylalanine or tryptophan, and so a read error is likely. The V and J genes are TRBV5-1 and TRBJ1-1, with D unresolved. Trimming cost V 4 bases and J 8 bases, with 15 bases left between them. CDR1 and CDR2 (germline): SGHRS, YFSETQ. This CDR3 is 13 amino acids long. CDR3 DNA sequence: TGCGCCAGCAGCCTACATCGGAATCGCGAAGCTTTCTCT. Its protein is CASSLHRNREAFS.

The table lists this clonotype with a few counts. The chain recombines TRBV12-3 or TRBV12-4 with TRBJ2-2; tentative D call: TRBD1 (6 bases). The CDR3 totals 15 residues. Trimming left V 1 base short and J 2 bases short, with 8 bases between. CDR3 protein: CASSLVDRNTGELFF. The CDR3 nucleotides are TGTGCCAGCAGTTTAGTGGACAGAAACACCGGGGAGCTGTTTTTT.

This clonotype was picked up many times. The chain carries TRBV10-2 and TRBJ1-1; no firm D call. CDR1 is WSHSY and CDR2 is SAAADI in the germline V gene. Trimming took off 5 bases at V and 0 bases at J, with 10 bases between the two ends. The CDR3 runs 14 residues. As DNA, the CDR3 is TGCGCCAGCAGTTCGACGGCAATGAACACTGAAGCTTTCTTT. Protein product: CASSSTAMNTEAFF.

The J gene is TRBJ2-5, the V gene TRBV15, with TRBD2 matching 9 bases. With V trimmed by 1 base and J by 0 bases, 9 bases remained unmatched. There are 18 residues in the CDR3. Germline V gene data show CDR1 as LNHNV and CDR2 as YYDKDF (reference sequence). As DNA, the CDR3 is TGTGCCACCAGCAGAGCGCGGGAGGGGGGAGAGTACCAAGAGACCCAGTACTTC. Translated, it gives CATSRAREGGEYQETQYF.

About this clonotype: This clone may be a read error of a much larger clone one base away. This chain uses TRBV5-1 with TRBJ2-7, with TRBD1 identical over 12 bases. V shed 1 base, J shed 6 bases, and the junction held 5 bases outside the gene matches. Germline-derived CDR1 and CDR2 are SGHRS and YFSETQ. This CDR3 has 15 residues. As DNA, the CDR3 is TGCGCCAGCAGCTTGCGCGGGACAGGGGGCTGCGAGCAGTACTTC. Protein product: CASSLRGTGGCEQYF.

Only one count was recorded for this clonotype. A junction end diverges from the germline sequence, so it may reflect a read error. This chain links TRBV10-2 with TRBJ2-7; TRBD2 is a possible D gene (5 bases). Germline V gives CDR1 WSHSY, CDR2 SAAADI. The CDR3 extends over 14 amino acids. The CDR3 loop is CASSHDVNTGELYF. The CDR3 DNA reads TGCGCCAGCAGTCACGACGTGAACACCGGGGAGCTGTACTTC.

This clonotype appeared many times. A junction boundary mismatches the germline segment, possibly from a read error. This chain links TRBV7-2 with TRBJ1-2, with no clear D. CDR1 SGHTA and CDR2 FQGNSA come from the germline V gene. The CDR3 has 13 amino acids. The CDR3 DNA reads TGCGCCAGCAGCTTGGTTCAGAGCTATGGCTACACCTTC. Protein sequence: CASSLVQSYGYTF. The full variable domain, rest sourced from reference TRBV7-2 and TRBJ1-2, is GAGVSQSPSNKVTEKGKDVELRCDPISGHTALYWYRQSLGQGLEFLIYFQGNSAPDKSGLPSDRFSAERTGGSVSTLTIQRTQQEDSAVYLCASSLVQSYGYTFGSGTRLTVV.

Notes on this clonotype: The CDR3 does not close with the conserved phenylalanine or tryptophan, likely indicating a read error. The rearrangement joins TRBV6-1 to TRBJ2-5; D unresolved. CDR1 MNHNS and CDR2 SASEGT come from the germline V gene. V was shortened by 5 bases and J by 0 bases, with 10 bases between the two germline ends. The CDR3 totals 14 residues. CDR3 sequence (DNA): TGTGCCAGCAGTAGTCCAGGATACCAAGAGACCCAGTACCTC. It encodes CASSSPGYQETQYL.

The sample holds many counts of this clonotype. The CDR3 spells CSAGSNRVEAFF. CDR3 nucleotides: TGCAGTGCTGGGAGTAACAGGGTTGAAGCTTTCTTT. The chain combines TRBV20-1 with TRBJ1-1, with D perhaps TRBD1 (6 bases). Germline V gene sequence: CDR1 DFQATT, CDR2 SNEGSKA (reference sequence). The V and J ends lost 5 bases and 7 bases respectively, with 14 bases between them. This CDR3 spans 12 amino acids.

V usage is TRBV20-1 and J usage is TRBJ2-2, with D perhaps being TRBD1 or TRBD2 (5 bases each). Trimming removed 6 bases from V and 1 base from J, with 9 bases in between. The CDR3 sequence is 13 residues long. CDR1 DFQATT and CDR2 SNEGSKA come from the germline V gene (reference sequence). Here the CDR3 reads CSAAGGNTGELFF. CDR3 bases: TGCAGTGCGGCTGGGGGGAACACCGGGGAGCTGTTTTTT.

The chain joins TRBV5-4 to TRBJ1-5; D ambiguous. CDR3 length: 16 amino acids. V shed 4 bases and J shed 0 bases, with 14 bases lying between them. The germline V gene encodes CDR1 SGHNT and CDR2 YYREEE (reference sequence). CDR3 amino acids: CASSPRCLYSNQPQHF. CDR3 DNA: TGTGCCAGCAGCCCCCGGTGTCTTTATAGCAATCAGCCCCAGCATTTT.

The rearrangement links TRBV29-1 to TRBJ1-5; D not resolved. Looked up from germline, CDR1 is SQVTM and CDR2 is ANQGSEA. CDR3 length equals 14 residues. V was shortened by 4 bases and J by 4 bases, with 14 bases between the two germline ends. DNA for the CDR3: TGCAGCGTTGGTGGGCCCTCCCCAAATCAGCCCCAGCATTTT. Its protein product is CSVGGPSPNQPQHF.

This clonotype was seen repeatedly, ten times or more. The V gene is TRBV10-1, the J gene TRBJ1-1; D is possibly TRBD1 (6 bases). V lost 7 bases, J lost 6 bases, and 15 bases lay in between. Germline CDR1 reads WNHNN; CDR2 reads SYGVQD (reference sequence). The CDR3 totals 13 residues. The CDR3 nucleotides read TGCGCCAGCACCGGGACAATGGGCGCTGAAGCTTTCTTT. Amino acids: CASTGTMGAEAFF.

The DNA for the CDR3 is TGTGCCAGTAGTATTGGGTCCGGGGGATCCTACAATGAGCAGTACTTC. Translated, it gives CASSIGSGGSYNEQYF. The chain links TRBV19 to TRBJ2-1, with D possibly being TRBD2 (6 bases). The tail of the sequence fits TRBJ2-7 better, so the J call may be wrong. The length of the CDR3 is 16 residues. Germline lookup yields CDR1 LNHDA and CDR2 SQIVND (reference sequence).

Only a few counts were recorded for this clonotype. The chain recombines TRBV6-5 with TRBJ1-2; D remains ambiguous. Germline V gene data show CDR1 as MNHEY and CDR2 as SVGAGI. Trimming pared 6 bases from V and 4 bases from J, leaving 15 bases between. The CDR3 totals 14 residues. CDR3 sequence (DNA): TGTGCCAGCAGCCCGCCCCAGGTGACCTATGGCTACACCTTC. Translation gives CASSPPQVTYGYTF.

The table lists this clonotype with many counts. This chain links TRBV9 with TRBJ1-6; 10 bases are a match to TRBD1. There are 16 residues in the CDR3. Trimming took 4 bases from V and 4 from J; bases not matched to a gene: 5. Germline V gene lookup returns CDR1 SGDLS and CDR2 YYNGEE. The CDR3 DNA is TGTGCCAGCAGCCCCCGGGACAGGGGTTATAATTCACCCCTCCACTTT. Translating gives CASSPRDRGYNSPLHF. The whole variable domain, remainder taken from reference TRBV9 and TRBJ1-6, is DSGVTQTPKHLITATGQRVTLRCSPRSGDLSVYWYQQSLDQGLQFLIQYYNGEERAKGNILERFSAQQFPDLHSELNLSSLELGDSALYFCASSPRDRGYNSPLHFGNGTRLTVT.

The chain joins TRBV20-1 to TRBJ2-3, with D uncertain. The CDR3 runs 15 residues. Trimming removed 0 bases at V and 2 bases at J, with 12 bases between. Looked up from germline, CDR1 is DFQATT and CDR2 is SNEGSKA (reference sequence). The CDR3 bases are TGCAGTGCTAGAGATGTGACGGTATACACAGATACGCAGTATTTT. Its protein product is CSARDVTVYTDTQYF.

V and J are TRBV7-9 and TRBJ2-5; possibly TRBD2 for D (5 bases). Trimming stripped 5 bases from V and 4 bases from J, with 20 bases between. The CDR3 covers 16 residues. CDR1 and CDR2 from the germline V gene are SEHNR and FQNEAQ (reference sequence). CDR3 coding DNA: TGTGCCAGCAGCGCGGGTGTCGGTGGGGTTTTAGAGACCCAGTACTTC. Its protein is CASSAGVGGVLETQYF.

The chain joins TRBV6-5 to TRBJ1-5; tentatively, D is TRBD1 (6 bases). Trimming removed 6 bases at V and 4 bases at J, with 13 bases between. This CDR3 is 14 amino acids long. CDR1 and CDR2 (germline): MNHEY, SVGAGI. The CDR3 region has the DNA TGTGCCAGCAGCCTACAGGGAGTTAATCAGCCCCAGCATTTT. Amino acid sequence: CASSLQGVNQPQHF.

The chain recombines TRBV4-3 with TRBJ2-2; D not certain. CDR1 and CDR2 from the germline V gene are LGHNA and YSLEER. V shed 1 base and J shed 7 bases, with 13 bases lying between them. The CDR3 runs 15 residues. In DNA form, the CDR3 reads TGCGCCAGCAGCCAAGGGTGGGCGACTGGCGGGGAGCTGTTTTTT. It codes for CASSQGWATGGELFF.

The chain is built from TRBV10-3 and TRBJ2-2, with TRBD2 identical over 9 bases. Per the germline V gene, CDR1 is ENHRY and CDR2 is SYGVKD. The CDR3 extends over 15 amino acids. The trim removed 10 bases at V and 1 base at J, leaving 7 bases unmatched. The DNA for the CDR3 is TGTGCCAGCCGTAGCGGGGGCCTGAACACCGGGGAGCTGTTTTTT. This gives the protein CASRSGGLNTGELFF.

This clonotype came up many times. As DNA, the CDR3 is TGTGCCAGCAGCCAAGATTGGAGTGCAACTAATGAAAAACTGTTTTTT. Translated, it gives CASSQDWSATNEKLFF. The chain is built from TRBV14 and TRBJ1-4; no clear D gene. The CDR3 is 16 residues long. Germline V lookup: CDR1 SGHDN, CDR2 FVKESK. The germline V and J ends were trimmed by 0 bases and 0 bases, with 8 bases remaining between them.

This clonotype was picked up a small number of times. CDR3 bases: TGTGCCAGCAGTTTGAAGGGGAGGACTGAAGCTTTCTTT. Translating it yields CASSLKGRTEAFF. V and J are TRBV12-3 or TRBV12-4 and TRBJ1-1, with D perhaps matching TRBD1 (5 bases). Trimming took off 3 bases at V and 5 bases at J, with 10 bases between the two ends. This CDR3 contains 13 residues.